This T cell receptor beta chain was documented in a study of shared clonotypes between healthy human individuals. The length of the CDR3 is 15 residues. Germline loops: CDR1 MNHNS, CDR2 SASEGT. V was trimmed by 1 base and J by 0 bases, leaving 10 bases between them. Study-wide results and caveats: A handful of donors showed sharing of approximately 5% of naive CD4 clonotypes.

Method: immunoSEQ multiplex PCR; TCRdb's copy keeps in-frame clones and lacks some. The profile shows roughly 2 million clones, about 94% of them singletons. Note on this clone: Its antigen remains unknown.

This clonotype was obtained from a man aged 18 to 29 in good health. Sequencing was carried out using naive CD4+ T cells sorted from blood. Specified subset: CD45RA+ positively selected. The J gene is TRBJ2-7, the V gene TRBV6-1; no firm D call. The CDR3 nucleotides read TGTGCCAGCAGTGAAGGCACCACGAGCTCCTACGAGCAGTACTTC. This codes for CASSEGTTSSYEQYF.